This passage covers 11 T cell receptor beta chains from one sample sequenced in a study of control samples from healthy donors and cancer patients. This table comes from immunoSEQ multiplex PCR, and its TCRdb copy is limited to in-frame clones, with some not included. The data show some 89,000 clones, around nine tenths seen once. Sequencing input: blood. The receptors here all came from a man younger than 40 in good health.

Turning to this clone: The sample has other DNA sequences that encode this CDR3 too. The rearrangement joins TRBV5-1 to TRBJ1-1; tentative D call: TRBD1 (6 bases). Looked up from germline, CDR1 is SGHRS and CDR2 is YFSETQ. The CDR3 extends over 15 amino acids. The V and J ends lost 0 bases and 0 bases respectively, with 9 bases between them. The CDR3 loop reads CASSLGGGMNTEAFF. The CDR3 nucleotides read TGCGCCAGCAGCTTGGGAGGGGGGATGAACACTGAAGCTTTCTTT.

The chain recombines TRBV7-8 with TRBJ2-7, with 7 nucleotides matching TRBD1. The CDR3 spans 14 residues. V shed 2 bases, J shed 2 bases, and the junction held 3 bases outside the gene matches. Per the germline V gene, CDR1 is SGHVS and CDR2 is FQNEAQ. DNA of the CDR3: TGTGCCAGCAGCTTAACGACAGGGCCCTACGAGCAGTACGTC. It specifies CASSLTTGPYEQYV.

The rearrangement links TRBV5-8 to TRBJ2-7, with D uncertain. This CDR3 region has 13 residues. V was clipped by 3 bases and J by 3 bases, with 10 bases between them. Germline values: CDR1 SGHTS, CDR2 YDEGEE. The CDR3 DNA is TGTGCCAGCAGCTCTAGTAATTTCTACGAGCAGTACGTC. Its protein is CASSSSNFYEQYV.

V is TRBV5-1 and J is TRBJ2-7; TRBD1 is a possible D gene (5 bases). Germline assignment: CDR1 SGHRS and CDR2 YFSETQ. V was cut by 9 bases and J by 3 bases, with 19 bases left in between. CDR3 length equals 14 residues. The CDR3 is CANTRVNLNYEQYV. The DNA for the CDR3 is TGCGCCAATACCAGGGTGAACCTAAACTACGAGCAGTACGTC.

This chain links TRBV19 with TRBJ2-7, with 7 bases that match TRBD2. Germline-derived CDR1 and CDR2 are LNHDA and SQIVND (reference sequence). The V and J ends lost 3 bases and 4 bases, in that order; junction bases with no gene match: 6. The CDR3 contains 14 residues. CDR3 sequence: CASSMGGLGYEQYF. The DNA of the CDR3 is TGTGCCAGTAGTATGGGAGGGCTGGGGTACGAGCAGTACTTC.

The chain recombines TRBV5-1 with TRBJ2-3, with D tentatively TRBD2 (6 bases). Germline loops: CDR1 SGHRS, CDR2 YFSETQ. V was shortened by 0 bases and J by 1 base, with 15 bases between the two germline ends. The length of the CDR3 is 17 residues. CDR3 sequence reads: CASSLARRDSGTDTQYF. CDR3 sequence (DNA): TGCGCCAGCAGCTTGGCCCGGAGGGACTCGGGCACAGATACGCAGTATTTT.

The CDR3 DNA follows: TGTGCCAGCACCGTGGACGAGGGGGAGACCCAGTACTTC. Translated: CASTVDEGETQYF. V usage is TRBV12-3 or TRBV12-4 and J usage is TRBJ2-5; the D gene could be TRBD1 or TRBD2 (5 bases each). Trimming removed 7 bases from V and 5 bases from J, with 14 bases in between. This CDR3 region has 13 residues.

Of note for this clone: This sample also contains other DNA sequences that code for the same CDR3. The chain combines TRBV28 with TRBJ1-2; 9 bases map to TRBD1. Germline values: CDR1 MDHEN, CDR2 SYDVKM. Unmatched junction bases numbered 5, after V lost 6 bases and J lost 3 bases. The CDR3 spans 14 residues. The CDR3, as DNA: TGTGCCAGCAGGACTACAGGGGGCGACTATGGCTACACCTTC. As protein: CASRTTGGDYGYTF.

The CDR3 loop reads CATSDSHEQFF. DNA of the CDR3: TGTGCCACCAGTGATTCCCATGAGCAGTTCTTC. The chain is built from TRBV24-1 and TRBJ2-1; D gene ambiguous. In germline, CDR1 is KGHDR, CDR2 SFDVKD. The CDR3 spans 11 residues. V gave up 2 bases and J gave up 8 bases, with 3 bases separating them.

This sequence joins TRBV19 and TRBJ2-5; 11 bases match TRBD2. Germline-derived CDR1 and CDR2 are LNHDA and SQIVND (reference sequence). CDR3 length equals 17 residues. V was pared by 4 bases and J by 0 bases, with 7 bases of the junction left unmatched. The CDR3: CASSTFGLAGYQETQYF. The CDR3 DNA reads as TGTGCCAGTAGTACCTTCGGACTAGCGGGCTACCAAGAGACCCAGTACTTC.

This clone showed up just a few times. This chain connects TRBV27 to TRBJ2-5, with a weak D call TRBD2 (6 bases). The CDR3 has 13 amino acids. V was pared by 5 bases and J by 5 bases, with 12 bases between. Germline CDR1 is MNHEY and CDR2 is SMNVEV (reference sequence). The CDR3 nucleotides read TGTGCCAGCAGTAAGGGAGGTGGGGAGACCCAGTACTTC. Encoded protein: CASSKGGGETQYF.